Each of the 18 T cell receptor beta chains below was sequenced from the same sample in a study of cytomegalovirus exposure and HLA in healthy donors. The PCR had 60 Vbeta and 13 Jbeta primers. Using immunoSEQ multiplex PCR, the repertoire was profiled, and TCRdb retains in-frame clones only, with some absent. The sample lists around 100,000 clones; around 69% were seen once. The source material was PBMCs. The receptors stem from a woman aged 60-75 years in good health and CMV-seropositive.

The rearrangement links TRBV13 to TRBJ1-3; possible D gene TRBD1, 5 bases. The CDR3 spans 18 residues. The germline V and J ends were trimmed by 5 bases and 0 bases, with 20 bases remaining between them. Per the germline V gene, CDR1 is PRHDT and CDR2 is FYEKMQ (reference sequence). This CDR3 is CASSNDRYSIDSGNTIYF. In DNA form, the CDR3 reads TGTGCCAGCAGCAACGACAGATACTCCATTGACTCTGGAAACACCATATATTTT.

CDR3 coding DNA: TGTGCCAGCAGTGACGAAACAGGGAGGGCCACTGAAGCTTTCTTT. Amino acids: CASSDETGRATEAFF. The genes are TRBV2 and TRBJ1-1, with D possibly matching TRBD1 (6 bases). The ends were cut back, 3 bases at V and 4 bases at J, with 15 bases in the middle. CDR3 length: 15 amino acids. Germline-derived CDR1 and CDR2 are SNHLY and FYNNEI.

This clone has a handful of counts. The gene calls are TRBV7-8 and TRBJ2-7, with D uncertain. Trimming removed 6 bases at V and 3 bases at J, with 15 bases between. CDR1 and CDR2 (germline): SGHVS, FQNEAQ. The CDR3 runs 14 residues. In DNA form, the CDR3 reads TGTGCCAGCAGTCCTTTCCAGAGCGACTACGAGCAGTACTTC. Translating gives CASSPFQSDYEQYF.

This clone was counted only a few times. The chain uses TRBV6-5 and TRBJ2-1; perhaps TRBD2 as D (5 bases). The germline CDR1 and CDR2 sequences are MNHEY and SVGAGI. Trimming left V 2 bases short and J 8 bases short, with 16 bases between. This CDR3 contains 15 residues. The CDR3 DNA follows: TGTGCCAGCAGTTACCGAGGGAAAGGATGGGATGAGCAGTTCTTC. Translating it yields CASSYRGKGWDEQFF.

This chain links TRBV5-5 with TRBJ2-7, with D possibly TRBD2 on 7 matching bases. The CDR3 is 16 residues long. Germline assignment: CDR1 SGHKS and CDR2 YYEKEE (reference sequence). Trimming cost V 3 bases and J 3 bases, with 19 bases left between them. The CDR3 DNA reads TGTGCCAGCAGCTCTGACGGGGGGCTCCCGATCTACGAGCAGTACTTC. Amino acid sequence: CASSSDGGLPIYEQYF. Full variable domain (remainder filled in from reference TRBV5-5 and TRBJ2-7): DAGVTQSPTHLIKTRGQQVTLRCSPISGHKSVSWYQQVLGQGPQFIFQYYEKEERGRGNFPDRFSARQFPNYSSELNVNALLLGDSALYLCASSSDGGLPIYEQYFGPGTRLTVT.

The chain carries TRBV9 and TRBJ2-1; 11 nucleotides line up with TRBD2. CDR3 length: 14 amino acids. V lost 1 base and J lost 9; bases outside the gene matches: 3. Germline V CDR1 and CDR2: SGDLS, YYNGEE. The CDR3 here is CASSVRSGRGEQFF. In DNA, the CDR3 is TGTGCCAGCAGCGTACGTAGCGGGAGGGGTGAGCAGTTCTTC.

This chain uses TRBV18 with TRBJ1-4; D unresolved. Germline V gene data show CDR1 as KGHSH and CDR2 as LQKENI. The CDR3 contains 15 residues. The V end lost 2 bases, the J end lost 7 bases, and 14 bases lay between the germline ends. The CDR3 here is CASSPNPGEREKLFF. The CDR3 region has the DNA TGTGCCAGCTCACCAAATCCGGGTGAGCGTGAAAAACTGTTTTTT.

J is TRBJ2-5 and V is TRBV5-4; 11 bases line up with TRBD2. J lost 4 bases, V lost 4 bases, and 6 bases had no gene match. Germline CDR1 and CDR2: SGHNT and YYREEE (reference sequence). This CDR3 spans 15 amino acids. CDR3 protein: CASSPSGTSGETQYF. CDR3 sequence (DNA): TGTGCCAGCAGCCCGTCCGGGACTAGCGGAGAGACCCAGTACTTC.

This clone was found once. The chain combines TRBV11-3 with TRBJ2-2; tentative D call: TRBD1 (5 bases). The CDR3 contains 18 residues. The V gene's germline CDR1 is SGHNT and CDR2 YENEEA. The V gene lost 1 base and the J gene lost 1 base, with 16 bases spanning the gap. In DNA form, the CDR3 reads TGTGCCAGCAGCTTAGGAGTTACGCAGGGTCGGAACACCGGGGAGCTGTTTTTT. Residues: CASSLGVTQGRNTGELFF.

The rearrangement links TRBV2 to TRBJ1-1; D unresolved. The V end was cut by 7 bases, the J end by 1 base, with 10 bases between. The CDR3 runs 13 residues. Germline V lookup: CDR1 SNHLY, CDR2 FYNNEI. The CDR3 DNA reads as TGTGCCAGCAATGGGAGGAGGAACACTGAAGCTTTCTTT. Translating it yields CASNGRRNTEAFF. The full variable domain, with the rest looked up from reference TRBV2 and TRBJ1-1, is EPEVTQTPSHQVTQMGQEVILRCVPISNHLYFYWYRQILGQKVEFLVSFYNNEISEKSEIFDDQFSVERPDGSNFTLKIRSTKLEDSAMYFCASNGRRNTEAFFGQGTRLTVV.

The chain uses TRBV6-5 and TRBJ2-3; 13 bases map to TRBD2. J lost 6 bases, V lost 6 bases, and 6 bases had no gene match. CDR1 and CDR2 from the germline V gene are MNHEY and SVGAGI. This CDR3 is built from 15 residues. In DNA, the CDR3 is TGTGCCAGCAGACTAGCGGGAGGGCCATGGGATACGCAGTATTTT. Amino acid sequence: CASRLAGGPWDTQYF.

This clone was seen just once. The chain has TRBV6-6 and TRBJ2-5, with D perhaps matching TRBD2 (6 bases). The DNA end is more similar to TRBJ2-7, so the J call may be wrong. CDR1 and CDR2 from the germline V gene are MNHNY and SVGAGI (reference sequence). CDR3 length equals 13 residues. Here the CDR3 reads CASKGTYPYEQYF. The CDR3, as DNA: TGTGCCAGCAAAGGGACTTACCCCTACGAGCAGTACTTC.

Concerning this clone: A junction boundary mismatches the germline segment, possibly from a read error. Different DNA sequences within this sample yield the same CDR3. The genes are TRBV5-4 and TRBJ1-1; 7 nucleotides align to TRBD1. Germline values: CDR1 SGHNT, CDR2 YYREEE (reference sequence). This CDR3 region has 13 residues. Here the CDR3 reads CASGTELNTEAFF. For the CDR3, the DNA is TGTGCCAGCGGGACAGAATTGAACACTGAAGCTTTCTTC.

This rearrangement joins TRBV28 to TRBJ2-7; tentative D call: TRBD2 (6 bases). Germline V gene data show CDR1 as MDHEN and CDR2 as SYDVKM. This CDR3 comprises 15 residues. Trimming removed 4 bases from V and 1 base from J, with 14 bases in between. CDR3 protein: CASSSPGLGSYEQYF. The CDR3, as DNA: TGTGCCAGCAGTTCCCCGGGACTGGGATCCTACGAGCAGTACTTC.

The table lists this clone with a few counts. The chain joins TRBV29-1 to TRBJ2-3; 8 bases line up with TRBD1. The junction had 14 bases not matched to a gene; V was cut back by 5 bases and J by 4 bases. Germline CDR1 and CDR2: SQVTM and ANQGSEA. The CDR3 consists of 16 residues. The CDR3 coding sequence is TGCAGCGTTCCCCCCCCCGGGACAGGAGGAGCAGATACGCAGTATTTT. This translates into CSVPPPGTGGADTQYF.

The gene calls are TRBV11-2 and TRBJ1-6; 8 positions match TRBD1. The CDR3 runs 14 residues. Germline values: CDR1 SGHAT, CDR2 FQNNGV. Unmatched junction bases numbered 13, after V lost 4 bases and J lost 17 bases. This CDR3 reads CASSSTTGAGEFHF. The CDR3 coding sequence is TGTGCCAGCAGCTCCACGACAGGGGCAGGTGAATTCCACTTT.

This clone was seen a single time. J is TRBJ2-3 and V is TRBV4-1; possible D gene TRBD1, 6 bases. This CDR3 spans 15 amino acids. The V end lost 1 base, the J end lost 1 base, and 9 bases lay between the germline ends. From germline, CDR1 is MGHRA and CDR2 YSYEKL. CDR3 nucleotide sequence: TGCGCCAGCAGCCAAGTCTACAGGGGCACAGATACGCAGTATTTT. Protein: CASSQVYRGTDTQYF.

J is TRBJ1-2 and V is TRBV7-9; weak D call: TRBD1 (5 bases). The CDR3 sequence is 14 residues long. Germline V gives CDR1 SEHNR, CDR2 FQNEAQ (reference sequence). V lost 11 bases and J 5 bases, leaving 21 bases between the germline ends. This CDR3 is CAGGGTPGGYGYTF. The CDR3 nucleotides are TGTGCCGGGGGAGGGACGCCTGGAGGGTATGGCTACACCTTC.